The clone carrying this T cell receptor (beta chain) was observed once. The source of the sample is a study of CD8+CD57+ T cells in acquired aplastic anemia. In patients chosen for sequencing, flow cytometry had shown CD8+CD57+ cell expansion. Researchers used genomic DNA as the template to profile TCR beta VDJ and CDR3. Each CDR3 protein is one row after TCRdb ran MiXCR on the reads. The sample contains approximately 300,000 distinct CDR3 sequences, 56% of which appear only once. Germline CDR1 MGHRA, CDR2 YSYEKL. The CDR3 is 15 residues long. Trimming took 2 bases from V and 0 from J, leaving 9 bases between them.

The rearrangement links TRBV4-1 to TRBJ2-3, with D uncertain. The sequence came from a human donor with aplastic anemia. Sequences were obtained from sorted CD4+, CD8+, or CD8+CD57+ T cells (not recorded which) from PBMCs. CDR3 sequence reads: CASSQSPLSTDTQYF. CDR3 DNA sequence: TGCGCCAGCAGCCAATCCCCCCTTAGCACAGATACGCAGTATTTT.